This TCR beta chain derives from a study of shared clonotypes between healthy human individuals. Whole-study findings and limits: The study's rarefaction showed incomplete sorted-subset sequencing despite large depth. Sampling covered nothing but blood. Tissue TCR repertoires likely differ from those found in blood.

CD45RO-negative CD8 cells positively selected for CCR7 made up the naive population, which excluded terminally differentiated effector memory CD45RA+ cells. With regard to this clone: Antigen unknown.

As processed by the authors: Junction-only immunoSEQ sequences carried no quality scores, so filtering differed. Using immunoSEQ multiplex PCR, the repertoire was profiled, and TCRdb retains in-frame clones only, with some absent. V, J and clone size are taken as reported in that table, and D and trimming were inferred from the DNA itself. The sample gives about 2.1 million clones, about 92% of which show up once; under 2% is in the top ten. The germline V gene has CDR1 MGHDK and CDR2 SYGVNS. CDR3 length equals 15 residues. V lost 2 bases, J lost 9 bases, and 13 bases stayed unmatched. Sequencing was done on a sample of naive CD8+ T cells from PBMCs. J is TRBJ2-7 and V is TRBV25-1; 7 nucleotides align to TRBD1. The receptor was derived from a man between 18 and 29 years old in good health. Some clones in this sample may be carry-over from other donors' samples. The CDR3 region is CASSEVGGSYVGQYF. The CDR3, as DNA: TGTGCCAGCAGTGAAGTAGGGGGCTCCTACGTGGGGCAGTACTTC.